This T cell receptor beta chain derives from a study of graft-versus-host responses after intestinal transplantation. This CDR3 is 18 amino acids long. V shed 4 bases and J 4 bases; nucleotides not matched to a gene: 16. The method was immunoSEQ multiplex PCR; TCRdb's version includes in-frame clones alone and lacks a portion of them. Of about 31,000 clones listed, about 86% are singletons. A remark on this clone: Antigen specificity is unknown.

Whole-study findings and limits: GvH clones turned up in recipient marrow; some had shown up first in ileum or blood.

This receptor was taken from a human donor who received an intestinal transplant. The specimen was unstimulated CD8+ T cells sorted from spleen or lymph node cells, collected before intestinal transplant. The rearrangement links TRBV23-1 to TRBJ2-1; 7 bases line up with TRBD1. TRBV23-1 is assigned to the ORF class and has an uncertain function. The CDR3 protein is CASSRSRQGLEVYNEQFF. The CDR3 coding sequence is TGCGCCAGCAGTCGGTCCCGACAGGGCCTAGAGGTGTACAATGAGCAGTTCTTC.